This T cell receptor beta chain is drawn from a study of CD8 T cells in ankylosing spondylitis. General observations from the study: A TCR beta motif made of 7 to 9 highly homologous variants seemed typical of ankylosing spondylitis blood. The authors reported significant enrichment of disease-linked clones in matched ankylosing spondylitis synovial fluid. Before this, some motif variants had been reported in reactive arthritis synovial fluid and blood.

TCRdb re-derived calls from the 5' RACE reads in MiXCR, one entry per CDR3 protein. The sample records more than 100,000 distinct CDR3 sequences, roughly 10% being singletons. In regard to this clonotype: What it recognizes is unknown. This clone may be a read error of a much larger clone one base away. No conserved phenylalanine or tryptophan is present at the end of the CDR3, so a read error is the likely explanation.

The germline V gene has CDR1 SGHNT and CDR2 YYREEE (reference sequence). The ends lost 2 bases at V and 13 bases at J; junction bases unmatched: 9. CDR3 size: 13 residues. This clonotype was sampled from a female donor with ankylosing spondylitis or in good health (not recorded which). V and J are TRBV5-4 and TRBJ2-1; TRBD1 aligns across 7 bases. Sequences were obtained from blood, either unsorted or a sorted T cell fraction (not recorded which). CDR3 in amino acids: CASSFKGTVNQFS. The CDR3 nucleotides are TGTGCCAGCAGCTTTAAAGGGACAGTTAATCAGTTCTCC.